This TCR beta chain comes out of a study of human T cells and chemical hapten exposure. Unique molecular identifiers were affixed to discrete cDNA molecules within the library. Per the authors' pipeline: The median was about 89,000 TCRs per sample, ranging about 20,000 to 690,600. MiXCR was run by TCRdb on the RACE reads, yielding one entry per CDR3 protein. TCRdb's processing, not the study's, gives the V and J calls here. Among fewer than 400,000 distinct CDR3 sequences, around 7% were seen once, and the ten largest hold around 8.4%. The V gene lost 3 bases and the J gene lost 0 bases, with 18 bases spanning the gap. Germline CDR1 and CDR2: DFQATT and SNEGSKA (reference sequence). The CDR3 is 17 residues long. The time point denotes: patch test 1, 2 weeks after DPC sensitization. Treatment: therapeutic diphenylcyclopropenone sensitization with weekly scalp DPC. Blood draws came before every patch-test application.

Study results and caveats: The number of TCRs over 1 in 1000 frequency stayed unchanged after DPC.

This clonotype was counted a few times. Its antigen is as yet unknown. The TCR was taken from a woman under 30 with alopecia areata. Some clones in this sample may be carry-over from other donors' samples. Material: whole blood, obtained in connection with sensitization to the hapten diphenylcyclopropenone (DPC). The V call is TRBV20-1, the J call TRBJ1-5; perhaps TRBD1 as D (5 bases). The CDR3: CSARTDLWGLSNQPQHF. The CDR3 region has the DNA TGCAGTGCTAGGACTGACTTGTGGGGCCTTAGCAATCAGCCCCAGCATTTT.